These T cell receptor beta chains were read from a single sample in a study of OX40 agonist ivuxolimab in advanced cancers. The data were produced by immunoSEQ multiplex PCR, yet TCRdb's version contains in-frame clones alone and is incomplete. This table holds some 30,000 clones, about 90% found once. Sequencing used CD4+ or CD8+ T cells sorted from blood, obtained in a trial of the OX40 agonist ivuxolimab. The receptors were gathered from an adult with an advanced solid tumor such as melanoma, head and neck, liver or kidney cancer. CDR3s leave out the opening cysteine and the closing phenylalanine or tryptophan.

V	CDR3
TRBV11-2	ASSLGDLTVTYEQY
TRBV4-1	ASSQENGNTEAF
TRBV7-9	ASSSLWREGADTQY
TRBV27	ASSSWDRVYNSPLH
TRBV27	ASSINSGRNIQY
TRBV6-4	ATPAGRTKNIQY
TRBV5-4	ASSLDSNQPQH
TRBV6-1	ASSEEFLRGDRF
TRBV7-9	ASSRVTGGEEKLF
TRBV27	ASSSYRPNTGELF
TRBV7-9	ASSGMSPYNEQF
TRBV2	ANEAGGLGDTQY
TRBV13	ASSRGGDEQF
TRBV6-6	ASSYRENYGYT
TRBV10-3	AISEKLTGELF
TRBV19	ASSPRDTMNTEAF
TRBV19	ASSNSATGGTEAF
TRBV7-2	ASSQTGWSETQY
TRBV7-2	ASSLAPLDPYEQY
TRBV29-1	SVDFAGLRGYT
TRBV7-2	ASSQNRAHYEQY
TRBV11-2	ASSETLSPSTDTQY
TRBV6-5	ARRRQTHNQPQH
TRBV7-8	ASSAGGRYEQY
TRBV7-8	ASSLGGGRGTEAF
TRBV5-1	ASSLGREQY
TRBV7-9	ASSPAGGRAYNEQF
TRBV6-1	ATVGRSSGYYEQY
TRBV12-2	ASRLGCGSQGARNEQF
TRBV5-4	ASSFGTGGRSNQPQH
TRBV11-2	APYPGDSQF
TRBV27	ASSWGNGETQY
TRBV4-1	ASSQDTHPGKYSNQPQH
TRBV29-1	SVVSGSASNEQF
TRBV2	ASNPTGGVYEQY
TRBV5-1	ASSLTTSGGPNEQF
TRBV6-1	ASRRTSSYEQY
TRBV7-9	ASSLGVFGTKEYEQY
TRBV9	ASSVGPGLVTDTQY
TRBV6-6	ASSYTSSPGELF
TRBV14	ASAAGARNEQF
TRBV27	ASSLHGASYEQY